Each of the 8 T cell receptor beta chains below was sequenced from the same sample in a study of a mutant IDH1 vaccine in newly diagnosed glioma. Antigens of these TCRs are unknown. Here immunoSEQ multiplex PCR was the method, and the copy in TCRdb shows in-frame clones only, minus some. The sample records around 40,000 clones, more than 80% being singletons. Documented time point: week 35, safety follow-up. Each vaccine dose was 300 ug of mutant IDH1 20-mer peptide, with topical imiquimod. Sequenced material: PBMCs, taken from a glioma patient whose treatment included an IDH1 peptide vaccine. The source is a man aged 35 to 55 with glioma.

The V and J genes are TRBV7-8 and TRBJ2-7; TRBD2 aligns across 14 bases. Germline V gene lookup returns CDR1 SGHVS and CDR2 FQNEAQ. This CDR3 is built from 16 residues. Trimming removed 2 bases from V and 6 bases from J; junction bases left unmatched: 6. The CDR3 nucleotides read TGTGCCAGCAGCTTACATCCGGGACTAGCGGGAGTCGAGCAGTACTTC. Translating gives CASSLHPGLAGVEQYF.

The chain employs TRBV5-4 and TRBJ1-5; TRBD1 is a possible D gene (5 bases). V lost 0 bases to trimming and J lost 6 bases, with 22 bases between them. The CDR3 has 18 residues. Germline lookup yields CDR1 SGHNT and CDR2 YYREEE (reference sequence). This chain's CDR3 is CASSLAYSGRVASQPQHF. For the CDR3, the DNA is TGTGCCAGCAGCTTGGCCTATAGCGGCAGGGTGGCATCTCAGCCCCAGCATTTT.

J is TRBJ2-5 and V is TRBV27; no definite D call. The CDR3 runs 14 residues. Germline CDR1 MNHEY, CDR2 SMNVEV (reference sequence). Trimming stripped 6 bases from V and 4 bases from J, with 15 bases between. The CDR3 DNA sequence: TGTGCCAGCAGGGGAATTTGGGGATCAGAGACCCAGTACTTC. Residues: CASRGIWGSETQYF.

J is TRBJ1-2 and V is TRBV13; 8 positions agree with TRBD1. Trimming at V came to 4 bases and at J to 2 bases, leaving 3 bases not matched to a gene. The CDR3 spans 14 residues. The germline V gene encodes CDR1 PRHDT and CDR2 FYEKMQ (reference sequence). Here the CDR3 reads CASSSDRVNYGYTF. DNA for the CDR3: TGTGCCAGCAGCTCGGACAGGGTGAACTATGGCTACACCTTC.

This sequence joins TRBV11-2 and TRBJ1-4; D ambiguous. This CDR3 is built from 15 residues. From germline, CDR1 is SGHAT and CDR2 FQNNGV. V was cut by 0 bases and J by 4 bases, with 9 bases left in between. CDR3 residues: CASSLERGVNEKLFF. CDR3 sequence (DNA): TGTGCCAGCAGCTTAGAACGTGGAGTTAATGAAAAACTGTTTTTT.

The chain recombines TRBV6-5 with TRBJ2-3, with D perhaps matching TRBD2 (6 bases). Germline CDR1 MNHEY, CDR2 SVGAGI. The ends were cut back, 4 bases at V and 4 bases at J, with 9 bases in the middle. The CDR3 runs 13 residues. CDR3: CASSSGEADTQYF. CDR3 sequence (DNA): TGTGCCAGCAGTTCGGGGGAGGCAGATACGCAGTATTTT.

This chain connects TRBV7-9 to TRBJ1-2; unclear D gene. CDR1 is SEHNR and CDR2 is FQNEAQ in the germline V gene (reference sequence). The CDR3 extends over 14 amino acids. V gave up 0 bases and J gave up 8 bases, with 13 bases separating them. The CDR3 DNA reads TGTGCCAGCAGCTTAGCGCTTAGGTCGGACGGCTACACCTTC. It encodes CASSLALRSDGYTF.

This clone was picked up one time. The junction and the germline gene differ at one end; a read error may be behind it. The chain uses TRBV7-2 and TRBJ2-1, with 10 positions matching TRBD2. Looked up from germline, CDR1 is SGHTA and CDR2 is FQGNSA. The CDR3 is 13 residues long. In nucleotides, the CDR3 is TGTGCCAGAAGCTTGAGCGGGAGGGATGAGCAGTTCTTC. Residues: CARSLSGRDEQFF.